Listed here are 29 T cell receptor beta chains from one sample, sequenced in a study of T-cell reconstitution after alpha-beta-depleted transplantation in children. Unique molecular identifiers were used in preparing the TCRbeta library. Each CDR3 protein is one row after TCRdb ran MiXCR on the PCR reads. This sample has around 200,000 distinct CDR3 sequences; around 9.2% occur once, and the top ten carry roughly 35%. The sample consisted of PBMCs, mostly from graft donor cells, taken 360 days after TCRalphabeta/CD19-depleted stem cell transplant. These receptors came from a male patient between 2 and 10 years old who had a stem cell transplant for acute myeloid leukemia, so the T cells may come from the graft donor.

This clonotype was observed many times. The rearrangement joins TRBV20-1 to TRBJ2-7; 8 nucleotides line up with TRBD2. CDR3 length: 15 residues. The germline V gene has CDR1 DFQATT and CDR2 SNEGSKA (reference sequence). J was trimmed by 2 bases and V by 0 bases; bases with no gene match: 6. In nucleotides, the CDR3 is TGCAGTGCTAGAGACCTACTAGCGGCTACCTACGAGCAGTACTTC. Translated: CSARDLLAATYEQYF.

A few counts support this clonotype. The gene calls are TRBV7-8 and TRBJ2-7, with 14 bases lining up with TRBD2. The CDR3 extends over 17 amino acids. Germline lookup yields CDR1 SGHVS and CDR2 FQNEAQ. Unmatched junction bases numbered 10, after V lost 4 bases and J lost 5 bases. Here the CDR3 DNA reads TGTGCCAGCAGCTCCAAAAGACTAGCGGGAGGGCCCCACGAGCAGTACTTC. Translated: CASSSKRLAGGPHEQYF.

V gene TRBV10-3 combines with J gene TRBJ2-2; a weak D match, TRBD2 (6 bases). Germline V CDR1 and CDR2: ENHRY, SYGVKD. V was trimmed by 7 bases and J by 2 bases, leaving 14 bases between them. The CDR3 has 15 residues. As DNA, the CDR3 is TGTGCCATCACCCTCGGGACTCCCAACACCGGGGAGCTGTTTTTT. Encoded protein: CAITLGTPNTGELFF.

This clonotype appeared a few times. The chain recombines TRBV27 with TRBJ1-2; 7 positions agree with TRBD1. The CDR3 loop spans 13 amino acids. J lost 7 bases, V lost 5 bases, and 7 bases had no gene match. The germline gives CDR1 MNHEY, CDR2 SMNVEV (reference sequence). CDR3 coding DNA: TGTGCCAGCAGTCGACAGGGAACGCCTGGCTACACCTTC. It encodes CASSRQGTPGYTF.

A note on this clonotype: Because it lacks the conserved phenylalanine or tryptophan at the end, this CDR3 is likely a read error. The CDR3 DNA is TGTGCCAGCTCACCAAGTAGAGGGCACGAGCAGTACGAC. As protein: CASSPSRGHEQYD. This sequence joins TRBV18 and TRBJ2-7; TRBD2 might be the D (5 bases). Germline values: CDR1 KGHSH, CDR2 LQKENI. Trimming removed 2 bases at V and 5 bases at J, with 10 bases between. CDR3 length equals 13 residues.

This clonotype was recorded many times. V gene TRBV12-3 or TRBV12-4 combines with J gene TRBJ2-3, with unresolved D. This CDR3 is 12 amino acids long. V shed 6 bases and J shed 6 bases, with 10 bases lying between them. The CDR3 DNA is TGTGCCAGCAGACTTAACACGGATACGCAGTATTTT. This translates into CASRLNTDTQYF.

The chain combines TRBV5-5 with TRBJ2-5; D ambiguous. V was cut by 4 bases and J by 5 bases, with 18 bases left in between. Per the germline V gene, CDR1 is SGHKS and CDR2 is YYEKEE (reference sequence). The CDR3 is 15 residues long. CDR3 sequence reads: CASSIRPNSGETQYF. CDR3 bases: TGTGCCAGCAGCATAAGGCCAAACTCTGGGGAGACCCAGTACTTC.

This clonotype was observed a few times. The rearrangement joins TRBV20-1 to TRBJ1-4; no clear D gene. The V end was cut by 4 bases, the J end by 4 bases, with 7 bases between. Per germline, CDR1 DFQATT and CDR2 SNEGSKA (reference sequence). The CDR3 sequence is 12 residues long. CDR3: CSATVDNEKLFF. The CDR3 DNA sequence: TGCAGTGCTACGGTAGATAATGAAAAACTGTTTTTT.

At least ten counts were recorded for this clonotype. This chain links TRBV6-2 or TRBV6-3 with TRBJ1-1, with 7 nucleotides matching TRBD1. This CDR3 is 16 amino acids long. J gave up 2 bases and V 5 bases, and 11 bases lay outside the gene matches. Germline CDR1 reads MNHEY; CDR2 reads SVGEGT. The CDR3 loop reads CASSPWKGARNTEAFF. DNA for the CDR3: TGTGCCAGCAGTCCGTGGAAGGGGGCCAGAAACACTGAAGCTTTCTTT.

This clonotype was detected ten times or more. V gene TRBV7-9 combines with J gene TRBJ2-1; possible D gene TRBD1, 6 bases. Trimming shortened V by 7 bases and J by 8 bases, and 12 bases separated the two germline ends. The germline V gene has CDR1 SEHNR and CDR2 FQNEAQ (reference sequence). The CDR3 runs 12 residues. The CDR3 loop is CASIGGGDEQFF. Written as DNA, the CDR3 is TGTGCCAGCATTGGGGGCGGCGATGAGCAGTTCTTC.

V gene TRBV11-1 combines with J gene TRBJ2-3; D remains unclear. The CDR3 contains 13 residues. V lost 4 bases and J 3 bases, leaving 8 bases between the germline ends. Germline V lookup: CDR1 SGHAT, CDR2 FQDESV (reference sequence). CDR3 amino acids: CASSSAQTDTQYF. For the CDR3, the DNA is TGTGCCAGCAGCTCAGCACAGACAGATACGCAGTATTTT.

This clonotype was observed many times. V gene TRBV7-2 combines with J gene TRBJ2-7; D call uncertain. This CDR3 has 13 residues. Trimming pared 3 bases from V and 1 base from J, leaving 7 bases between. Germline V gene sequence: CDR1 SGHTA, CDR2 FQGNSA. In nucleotides, the CDR3 is TGTGCCAGCAGCTTCACACCTTCCTACGAGCAGTACTTC. Its protein is CASSFTPSYEQYF.

This clonotype was picked up a small number of times. The chain carries TRBV21-1 and TRBJ2-7; TRBD1 was called by the table and not checked on the DNA. TRBV21-1 is noted as a pseudogene. This CDR3 region has 12 residues. CDR3 region: CASPGRGYEQYV. CDR3 coding DNA: TGTGCCAGCCCGGGGCGGGGGTACGAGCAGTACGTC.

The V and J genes are TRBV6-5 and TRBJ2-7; D may match TRBD1 or TRBD2 (5 bases each). Germline loops: CDR1 MNHEY, CDR2 SVGAGI. The V and J ends lost 2 bases and 3 bases respectively, with 14 bases between them. The CDR3 totals 15 residues. This CDR3 is CASSYHWQGDYEQYF. The CDR3 coding sequence is TGTGCCAGCAGTTACCACTGGCAGGGAGACTACGAGCAGTACTTC.

The chain joins TRBV7-9 to TRBJ1-1; 7 nucleotides match TRBD1. From germline, CDR1 is SEHNR and CDR2 FQNEAQ (reference sequence). The trim removed 5 bases at V and 0 bases at J, leaving 9 bases unmatched. The CDR3 has 16 residues. The CDR3: CASSRQGGVLNTEAFF. The CDR3 DNA follows: TGTGCCAGCAGCCGACAGGGTGGAGTCTTGAACACTGAAGCTTTCTTT.

This clonotype appeared a few times. The rearrangement uses TRBV12-3 or TRBV12-4 and TRBJ2-5; D is unresolved. V lost 3 bases, J lost 1 base, and 9 bases lay in between. The CDR3 consists of 14 residues. The CDR3 sequence is CASSFWLSQETQYF. CDR3 DNA: TGTGCCAGCAGTTTTTGGCTAAGCCAAGAGACCCAGTACTTC.

This clonotype came up many times. The V gene is TRBV6-2 or TRBV6-3, the J gene TRBJ1-5, with 8 bases fitting TRBD1. The junction had 10 bases not matched to a gene; V was cut back by 5 bases and J by 7 bases. Germline V CDR1 and CDR2: MNHEY, SVGEGT. The length of the CDR3 is 15 residues. The CDR3 DNA reads TGTGCCAGCAGTCCCCGGCAGGGGGCAGGGCAGCCCCAGCATTTT. Translation gives CASSPRQGAGQPQHF.

This clonotype was counted ten times or more. V and J are TRBV29-1 and TRBJ2-4; perhaps TRBD1 as D (5 bases). V was pared by 1 base and J by 0 bases, with 7 bases between. CDR1 and CDR2 from the germline V gene are SQVTM and ANQGSEA. The CDR3 contains 14 residues. In nucleotides, the CDR3 is TGCAGCGTTGAAGTGGGGCTAGCCAAAAACATTCAGTACTTC. It encodes CSVEVGLAKNIQYF.

In this sample, this clonotype turned up many times. The chain links TRBV12-3 or TRBV12-4 to TRBJ2-5, with 7 bases fitting TRBD2. With V trimmed by 4 bases and J by 2 bases, 4 bases remained unmatched. The CDR3 loop spans 14 amino acids. The CDR3 DNA reads as TGTGCCAGCAGTTCTAGCGGTTCTCAAGAGACCCAGTACTTC. It translates to CASSSSGSQETQYF.

This clonotype was observed a few times. J is TRBJ1-2 and V is TRBV7-9; possibly TRBD1 for D (5 bases). Germline V gene sequence: CDR1 SEHNR, CDR2 FQNEAQ (reference sequence). V lost 0 bases to trimming and J lost 7 bases, with 12 bases between them. This CDR3 is 14 amino acids long. As DNA, the CDR3 is TGTGCCAGCAGCTTAGCCGCAGGGTTGGGTGGCTACACCTTC. Its translation is CASSLAAGLGGYTF. Full variable domain (remainder filled in from reference TRBV7-9 and TRBJ1-2): DTGVSQNPRHKITKRGQNVTFRCDPISEHNRLYWYRQTLGQGPEFLTYFQNEAQLEKSRLLSDRFSAERPKGSFSTLEIQRTEQGDSAMYLCASSLAAGLGGYTFGSGTRLTVV.

This clonotype has ten or more counts. The rearrangement uses TRBV10-3 and TRBJ1-2; 11 nucleotides align to TRBD1. Germline-derived CDR1 and CDR2 are ENHRY and SYGVKD. The CDR3 has 15 amino acids. After removal of 4 bases from V and 6 bases from J, the junction contained 7 bases not matched to a gene. The CDR3 sequence is CAISVGQGAQDGYTF. The CDR3, as DNA: TGTGCCATCAGTGTAGGACAGGGGGCACAGGATGGCTACACCTTC.

The chain uses TRBV12-5 and TRBJ2-1, with D possibly TRBD2 on 7 matching bases. CDR1 and CDR2 (germline): LGHNT, FRNRAP. The CDR3 has 15 amino acids. Between the trimmed V and J ends, which lost 3 bases and 7 bases, there was a span of 16 bases. The CDR3 DNA is TGTGCTAGTGGTTTTCCCACAGGGAGGGAGAATGAGCAGTTCTTC. Its protein is CASGFPTGRENEQFF.

This clonotype occurred many times. This sequence joins TRBV12-3 or TRBV12-4 and TRBJ2-5; a weak D match, TRBD2 (5 bases). CDR3 size: 15 residues. The ends were cut back, 3 bases at V and 2 bases at J, with 13 bases in the middle. The CDR3 region is CASSFLRAHQETQYF. DNA of the CDR3: TGTGCCAGCAGTTTTTTGAGGGCCCATCAAGAGACCCAGTACTTC.

This clonotype was seen at least ten times. The J gene is TRBJ2-3, the V gene TRBV20-1; TRBD2 might be the D (5 bases). The CDR3 covers 15 residues. The V end was cut by 6 bases, the J end by 5 bases, with 21 bases between. Germline CDR1 and CDR2: DFQATT and SNEGSKA (reference sequence). CDR3 sequence reads: CSAPAHPGKGDTQYF. The CDR3, as DNA: TGCAGTGCCCCAGCGCACCCGGGAAAGGGAGATACGCAGTATTTT.

There are a few counts of this clonotype. V gene TRBV29-1 combines with J gene TRBJ1-2; no firm D call. In germline, CDR1 is SQVTM, CDR2 ANQGSEA. V was shortened by 3 bases and J by 5 bases, with 7 bases between the two germline ends. The CDR3 totals 11 residues. The CDR3 sequence is CSVDLGYGYTF. The CDR3, as DNA: TGCAGCGTTGATCTGGGGTATGGCTACACCTTC.

This clonotype was observed a handful of times. The chain carries TRBV10-3 and TRBJ1-5; 8 bases line up with TRBD1. Germline V CDR1 and CDR2: ENHRY, SYGVKD. V was pared by 10 bases and J by 2 bases, with 13 bases of the junction left unmatched. The CDR3 totals 16 residues. The CDR3 loop reads CATNGQGEIGNQPQHF. The CDR3, as DNA: TGTGCCACCAACGGACAGGGTGAGATCGGCAATCAGCCCCAGCATTTT.

The chain couples TRBV18 to TRBJ2-5; tentative D call: TRBD1 (6 bases). V was clipped by 3 bases and J by 5 bases, with 16 bases between them. The germline gives CDR1 KGHSH, CDR2 LQKENI. The CDR3 extends over 15 amino acids. The CDR3: CASSPQTGSRETQYF. In nucleotides, the CDR3 is TGTGCCAGCTCACCCCAGACAGGTTCTCGGGAGACCCAGTACTTC.

This clonotype was observed many times. The V gene is TRBV5-1, the J gene TRBJ2-4; 8 positions agree with TRBD1. The CDR3 is 15 residues long. Germline trimming cut 1 base from V and 3 bases from J; bases unmatched to any gene: 3. The V gene's germline CDR1 is SGHRS and CDR2 YFSETQ. For the CDR3, the DNA is TGCGCCAGCAGCTTGTACAGGGGGGTCAAAAACATTCAGTACTTC. Residues: CASSLYRGVKNIQYF.

The chain couples TRBV18 to TRBJ2-7; 9 bases match TRBD1. This CDR3 is 13 amino acids long. Germline V CDR1 and CDR2: KGHSH, LQKENI. The V and J ends lost 6 bases and 3 bases, in that order; junction bases with no gene match: 3. In DNA, the CDR3 is TGTGCCAGCTCGGACAGGGGAAGCTACGAGCAGTACTTC. It is translated as CASSDRGSYEQYF.